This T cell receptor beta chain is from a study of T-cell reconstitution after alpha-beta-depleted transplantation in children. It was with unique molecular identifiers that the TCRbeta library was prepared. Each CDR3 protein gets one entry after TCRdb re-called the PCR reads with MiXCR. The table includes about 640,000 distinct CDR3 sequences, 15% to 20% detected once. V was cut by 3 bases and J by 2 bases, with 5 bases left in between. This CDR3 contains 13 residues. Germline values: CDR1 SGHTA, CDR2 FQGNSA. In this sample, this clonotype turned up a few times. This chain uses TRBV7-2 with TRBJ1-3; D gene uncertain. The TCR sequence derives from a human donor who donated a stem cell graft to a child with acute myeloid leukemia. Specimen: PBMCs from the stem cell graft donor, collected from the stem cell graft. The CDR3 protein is CASSFTTGNTIYF. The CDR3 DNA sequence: TGTGCCAGCAGCTTTACTACTGGAAACACCATATATTTT.